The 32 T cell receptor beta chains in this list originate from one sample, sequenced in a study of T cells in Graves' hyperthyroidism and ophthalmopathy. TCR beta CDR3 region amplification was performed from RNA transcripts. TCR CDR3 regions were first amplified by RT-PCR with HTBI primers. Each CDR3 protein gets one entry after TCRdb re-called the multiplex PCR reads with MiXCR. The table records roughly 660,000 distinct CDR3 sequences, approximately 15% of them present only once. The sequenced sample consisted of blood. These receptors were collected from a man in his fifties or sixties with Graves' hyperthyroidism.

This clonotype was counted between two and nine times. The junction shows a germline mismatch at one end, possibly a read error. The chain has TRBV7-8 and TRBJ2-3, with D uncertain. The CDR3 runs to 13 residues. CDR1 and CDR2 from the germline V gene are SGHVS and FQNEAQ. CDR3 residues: CASSYGPTDTQYF. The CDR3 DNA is TGTGCCAGCAGCTACGGACCTACAGACACGCAGTATTTT.

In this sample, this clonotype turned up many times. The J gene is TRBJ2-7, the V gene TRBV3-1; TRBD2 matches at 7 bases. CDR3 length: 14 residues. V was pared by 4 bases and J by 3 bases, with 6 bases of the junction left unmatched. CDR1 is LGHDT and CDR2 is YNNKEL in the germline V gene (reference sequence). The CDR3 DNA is TGTGCCAGCAGCCCGGGACTACTAGTCTACGAGCAGTACTTC. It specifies CASSPGLLVYEQYF.

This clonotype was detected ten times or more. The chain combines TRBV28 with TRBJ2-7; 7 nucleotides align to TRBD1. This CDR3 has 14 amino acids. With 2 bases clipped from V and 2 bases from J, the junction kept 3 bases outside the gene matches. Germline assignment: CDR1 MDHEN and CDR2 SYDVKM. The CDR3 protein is CASSLRGQTYEQYF. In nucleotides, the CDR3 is TGTGCCAGCAGTTTACGGGGACAGACCTACGAGCAGTACTTC.

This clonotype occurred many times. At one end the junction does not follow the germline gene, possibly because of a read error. The CDR3 nucleotides are TGTGCGAGCAAGAGACAGGAGGCGGAGACCCAGTACTTC. Protein sequence: CASKRQEAETQYF. The genes are TRBV6-2 or TRBV6-3 and TRBJ2-5; possible D gene TRBD1, 6 bases. Per germline, CDR1 MNHEY and CDR2 SVGEGT. This CDR3 has 13 residues.

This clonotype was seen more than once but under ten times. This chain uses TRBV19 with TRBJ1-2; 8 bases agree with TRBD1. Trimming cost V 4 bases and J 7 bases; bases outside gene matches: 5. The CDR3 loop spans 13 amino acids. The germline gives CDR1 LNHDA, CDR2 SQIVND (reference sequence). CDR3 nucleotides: TGTGCCAGTAGTAACACAGGGGGTGCTGGCTACACCTTC. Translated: CASSNTGGAGYTF.

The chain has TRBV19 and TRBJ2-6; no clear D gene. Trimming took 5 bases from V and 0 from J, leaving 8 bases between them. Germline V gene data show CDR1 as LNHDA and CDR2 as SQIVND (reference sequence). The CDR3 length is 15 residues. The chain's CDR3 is CASSPSHSGANVLTF. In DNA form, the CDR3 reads TGTGCCAGTAGTCCCAGTCACTCTGGGGCCAACGTCCTGACTTTC.

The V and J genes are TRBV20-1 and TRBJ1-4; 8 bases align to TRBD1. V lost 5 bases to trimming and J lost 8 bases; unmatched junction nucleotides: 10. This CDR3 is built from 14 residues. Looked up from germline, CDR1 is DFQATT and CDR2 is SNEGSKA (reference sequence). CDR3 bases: TGCAGTGCTCCGGACAGGGCCATAGGGGAAAAACTGTTTTTT. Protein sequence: CSAPDRAIGEKLFF.

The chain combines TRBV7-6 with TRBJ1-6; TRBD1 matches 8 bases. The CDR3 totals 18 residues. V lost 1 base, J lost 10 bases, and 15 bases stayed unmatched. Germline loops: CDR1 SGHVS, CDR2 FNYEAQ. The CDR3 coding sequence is TGTGCCAGCAGCTTAGTTGGGGCAACAGGGGGATTATGGTCACCCCTCCACTTT. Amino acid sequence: CASSLVGATGGLWSPLHF.

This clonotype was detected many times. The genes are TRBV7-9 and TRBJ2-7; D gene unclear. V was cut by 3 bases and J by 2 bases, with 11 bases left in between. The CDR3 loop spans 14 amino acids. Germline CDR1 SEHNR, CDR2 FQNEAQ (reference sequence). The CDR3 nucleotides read TGTGCCAGCAGCTTCCCGGAAACCCCCTACGAGCAGTACTTC. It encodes CASSFPETPYEQYF.

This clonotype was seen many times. CDR3 nucleotide sequence: TGTGCCAGCAGCTCATTAGGGGCGAACTATGGCTACACCTTC. Translated: CASSSLGANYGYTF. The genes are TRBV14 and TRBJ1-2; weak D call: TRBD1 (5 bases). Per germline, CDR1 SGHDN and CDR2 FVKESK. The V gene lost 5 bases and the J gene lost 2 bases, with 12 bases spanning the gap. There are 14 residues in the CDR3.

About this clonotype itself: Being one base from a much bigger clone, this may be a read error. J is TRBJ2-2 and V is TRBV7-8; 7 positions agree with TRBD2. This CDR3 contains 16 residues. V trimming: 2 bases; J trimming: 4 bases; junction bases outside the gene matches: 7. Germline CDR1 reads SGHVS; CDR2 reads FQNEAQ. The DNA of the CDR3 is TGTGCCAGCAGCTTAAGGACGGGAGGCACCACCGGGGAGCTGTTTTTT. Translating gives CASSLRTGGTTGELFF.

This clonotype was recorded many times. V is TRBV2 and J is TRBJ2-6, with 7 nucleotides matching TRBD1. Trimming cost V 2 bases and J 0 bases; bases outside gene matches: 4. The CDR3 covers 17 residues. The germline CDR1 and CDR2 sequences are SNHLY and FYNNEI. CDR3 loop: CASSEFPGGSGANVLTF. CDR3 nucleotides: TGTGCCAGCAGTGAATTTCCAGGGGGCTCTGGGGCCAACGTCCTGACTTTC.

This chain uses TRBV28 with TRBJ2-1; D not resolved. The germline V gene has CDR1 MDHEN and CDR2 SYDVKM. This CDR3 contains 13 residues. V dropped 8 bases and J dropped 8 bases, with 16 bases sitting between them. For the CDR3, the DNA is TGTGCCAGCTTAGCCCCTAGTAGATATGAGCAGTTCTTC. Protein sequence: CASLAPSRYEQFF.

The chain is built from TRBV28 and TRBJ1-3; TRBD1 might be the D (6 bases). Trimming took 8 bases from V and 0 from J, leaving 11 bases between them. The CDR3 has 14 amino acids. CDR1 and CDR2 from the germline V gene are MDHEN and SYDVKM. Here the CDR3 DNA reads TGTGCCAGCCTCACGGACAGCTCTGGAAACACCATATATTTT. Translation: CASLTDSSGNTIYF.

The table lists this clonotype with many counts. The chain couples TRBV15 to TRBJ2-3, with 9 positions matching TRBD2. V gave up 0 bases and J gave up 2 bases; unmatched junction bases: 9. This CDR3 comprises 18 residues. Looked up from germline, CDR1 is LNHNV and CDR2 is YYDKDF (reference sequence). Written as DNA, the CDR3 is TGTGCCACCAGCAGAGATCTGGAGGCTAGCGGGATCACAGATACGCAGTATTTT. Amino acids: CATSRDLEASGITDTQYF.

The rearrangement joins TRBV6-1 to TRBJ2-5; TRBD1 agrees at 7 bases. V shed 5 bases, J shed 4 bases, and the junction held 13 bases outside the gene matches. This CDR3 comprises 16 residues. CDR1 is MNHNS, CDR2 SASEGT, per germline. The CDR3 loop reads CASSPMKGASGETQYF. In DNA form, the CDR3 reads TGTGCCAGCAGTCCGATGAAGGGGGCGTCAGGAGAGACCCAGTACTTC.

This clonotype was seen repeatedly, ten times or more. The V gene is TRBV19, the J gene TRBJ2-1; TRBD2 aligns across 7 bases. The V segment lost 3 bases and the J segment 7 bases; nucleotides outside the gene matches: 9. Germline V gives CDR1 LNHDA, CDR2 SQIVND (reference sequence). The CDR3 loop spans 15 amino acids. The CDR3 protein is CASSISWEGLNEQFF. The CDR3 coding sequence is TGTGCCAGTAGTATTAGCTGGGAGGGGTTAAATGAGCAGTTCTTC.

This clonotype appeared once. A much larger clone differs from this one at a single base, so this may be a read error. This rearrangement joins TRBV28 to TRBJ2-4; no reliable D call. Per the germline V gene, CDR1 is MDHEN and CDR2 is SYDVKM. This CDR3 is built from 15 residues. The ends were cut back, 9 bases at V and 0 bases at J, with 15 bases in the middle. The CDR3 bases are TGTGCCAGTCAGCGAGTGGCTCTAGCCAAAAACATTCAGTACTTC. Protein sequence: CASQRVALAKNIQYF.

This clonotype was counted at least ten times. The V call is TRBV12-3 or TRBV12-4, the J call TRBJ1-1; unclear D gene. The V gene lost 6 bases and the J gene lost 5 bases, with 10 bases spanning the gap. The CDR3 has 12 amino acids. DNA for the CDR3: TGTGCCAGCAGCCCTGTCGATACTGAAGCTTTCTTT. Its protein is CASSPVDTEAFF.

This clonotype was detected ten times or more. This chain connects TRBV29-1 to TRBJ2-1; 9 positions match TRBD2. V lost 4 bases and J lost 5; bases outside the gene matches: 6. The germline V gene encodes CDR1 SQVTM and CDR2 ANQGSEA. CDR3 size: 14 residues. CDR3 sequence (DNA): TGCAGCGTTGTCGGACTAGCGAGCCACAATGAGCAGTTCTTC. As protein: CSVVGLASHNEQFF.

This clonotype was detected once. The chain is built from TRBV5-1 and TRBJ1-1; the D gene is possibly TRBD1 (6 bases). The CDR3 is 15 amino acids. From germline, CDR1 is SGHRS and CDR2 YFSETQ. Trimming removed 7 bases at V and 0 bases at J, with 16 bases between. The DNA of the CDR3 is TGCGCCAGCCCCATCAAGGGGACACTGAACACTGAAGCTTTCTTT. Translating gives CASPIKGTLNTEAFF.

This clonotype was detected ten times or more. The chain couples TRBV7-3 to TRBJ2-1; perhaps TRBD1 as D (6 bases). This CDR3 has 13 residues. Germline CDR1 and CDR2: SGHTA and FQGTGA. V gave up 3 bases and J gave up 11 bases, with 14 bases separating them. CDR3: CASSFKPGVKQFF. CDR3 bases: TGTGCCAGCAGCTTCAAGCCAGGGGTGAAGCAGTTCTTC.

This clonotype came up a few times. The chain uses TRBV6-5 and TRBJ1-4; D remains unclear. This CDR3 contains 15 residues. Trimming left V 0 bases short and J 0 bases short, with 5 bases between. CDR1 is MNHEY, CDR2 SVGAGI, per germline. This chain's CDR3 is CASSYSATTNEKLFF. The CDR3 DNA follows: TGTGCCAGCAGTTACTCAGCCACAACTAATGAAAAACTGTTTTTT.

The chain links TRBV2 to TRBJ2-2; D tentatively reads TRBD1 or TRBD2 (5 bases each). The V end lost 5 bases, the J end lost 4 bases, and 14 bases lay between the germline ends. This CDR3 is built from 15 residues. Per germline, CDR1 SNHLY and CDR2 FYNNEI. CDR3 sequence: CASSFGALATGELFF. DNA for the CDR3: TGTGCCAGCAGTTTCGGGGCGTTGGCCACCGGGGAGCTGTTTTTT.

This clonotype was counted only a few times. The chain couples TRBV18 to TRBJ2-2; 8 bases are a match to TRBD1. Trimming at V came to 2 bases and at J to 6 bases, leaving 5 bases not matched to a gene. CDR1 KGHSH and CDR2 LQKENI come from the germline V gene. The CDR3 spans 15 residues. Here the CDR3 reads CASSPAETGAGELFF. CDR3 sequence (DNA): TGTGCCAGCTCACCAGCCGAGACAGGGGCCGGGGAGCTGTTTTTT.

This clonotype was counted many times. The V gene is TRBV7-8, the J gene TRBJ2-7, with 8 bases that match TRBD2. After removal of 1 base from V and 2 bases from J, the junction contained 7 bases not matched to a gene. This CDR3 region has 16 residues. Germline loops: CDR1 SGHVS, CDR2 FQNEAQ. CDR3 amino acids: CASSLGLAGQTYEQYF. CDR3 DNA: TGTGCCAGCAGCTTAGGTCTAGCGGGCCAAACCTACGAGCAGTACTTC. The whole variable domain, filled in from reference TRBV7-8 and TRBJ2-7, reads GAGVSQSPRYKVAKRGQDVALRCDPISGHVSLFWYQQALGQGPEFLTYFQNEAQLDKSGLPSDRFFAERPEGSVSTLKIQRTQQEDSAVYLCASSLGLAGQTYEQYFGPGTRLTVT.

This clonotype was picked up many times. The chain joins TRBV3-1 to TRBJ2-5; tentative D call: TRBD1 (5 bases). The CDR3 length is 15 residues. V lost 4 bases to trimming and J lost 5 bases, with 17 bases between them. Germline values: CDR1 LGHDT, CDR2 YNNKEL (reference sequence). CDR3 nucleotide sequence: TGTGCCAGCAGCCCCGGATCCCAGGGATGGGAGACCCAGTACTTC. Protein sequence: CASSPGSQGWETQYF.

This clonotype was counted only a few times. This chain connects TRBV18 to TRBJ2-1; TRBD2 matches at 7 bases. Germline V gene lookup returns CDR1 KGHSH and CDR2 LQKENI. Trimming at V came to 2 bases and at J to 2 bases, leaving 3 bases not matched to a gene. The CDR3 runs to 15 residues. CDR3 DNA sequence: TGTGCCAGCTCACCAACTGGACTAGCCTACAATGAGCAGTTCTTC. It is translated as CASSPTGLAYNEQFF. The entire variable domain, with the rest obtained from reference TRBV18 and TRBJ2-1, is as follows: NAGVMQNPRHLVRRRGQEARLRCSPMKGHSHVYWYRQLPEEGLKFMVYLQKENIIDESGMPKERFSAEFPKEGPSILRIQQVVRGDSAAYFCASSPTGLAYNEQFFGPGTRLTVL.

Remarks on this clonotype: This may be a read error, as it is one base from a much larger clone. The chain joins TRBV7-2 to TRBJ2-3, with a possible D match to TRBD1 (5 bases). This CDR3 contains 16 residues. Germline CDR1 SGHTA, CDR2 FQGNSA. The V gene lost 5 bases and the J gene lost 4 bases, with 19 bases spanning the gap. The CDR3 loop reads CASSARHGQGPDTQYF. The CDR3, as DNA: TGTGCCAGCAGCGCCCGACACGGTCAGGGCCCAGATACGCAGTATTTT.

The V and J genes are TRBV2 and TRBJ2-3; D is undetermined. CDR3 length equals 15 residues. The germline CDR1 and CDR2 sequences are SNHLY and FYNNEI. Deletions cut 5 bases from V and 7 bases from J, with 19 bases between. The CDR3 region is CASSPRRAGTNTQYF. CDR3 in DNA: TGTGCCAGCAGTCCCCGCCGGGCAGGCACGAATACGCAGTATTTT.

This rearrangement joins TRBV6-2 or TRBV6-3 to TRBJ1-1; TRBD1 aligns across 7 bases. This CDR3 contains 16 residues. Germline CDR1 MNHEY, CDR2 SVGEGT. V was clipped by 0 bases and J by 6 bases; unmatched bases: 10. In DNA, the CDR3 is TGTGCCAGCAGTTACTCGGGGGGGACAGTCGGGCCTGAAGCTTTCTTT. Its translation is CASSYSGGTVGPEAFF.

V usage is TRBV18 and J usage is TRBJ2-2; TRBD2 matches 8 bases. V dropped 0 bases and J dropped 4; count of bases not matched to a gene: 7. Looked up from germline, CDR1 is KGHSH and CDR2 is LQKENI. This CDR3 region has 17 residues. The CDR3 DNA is TGTGCCAGCTCACCACCACGGGCGGGAGGAGGCACCGGGGAGCTGTTTTTT. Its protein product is CASSPPRAGGGTGELFF.